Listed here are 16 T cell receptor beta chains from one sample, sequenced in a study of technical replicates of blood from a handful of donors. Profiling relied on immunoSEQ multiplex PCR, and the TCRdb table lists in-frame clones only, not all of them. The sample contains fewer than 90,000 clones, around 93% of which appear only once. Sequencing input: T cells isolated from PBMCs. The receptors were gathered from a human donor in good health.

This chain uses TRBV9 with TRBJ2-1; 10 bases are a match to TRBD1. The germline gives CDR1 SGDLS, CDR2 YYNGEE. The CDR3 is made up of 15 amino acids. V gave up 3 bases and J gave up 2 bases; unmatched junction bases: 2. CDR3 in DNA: TGTGCCAGCAGCGCCGGGACAGGGGCCTACAATGAGCAGTTCTTC. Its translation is CASSAGTGAYNEQFF.

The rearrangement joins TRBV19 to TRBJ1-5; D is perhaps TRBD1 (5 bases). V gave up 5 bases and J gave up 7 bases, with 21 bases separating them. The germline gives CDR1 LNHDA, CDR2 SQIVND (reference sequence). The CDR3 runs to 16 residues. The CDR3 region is CASSPRREGFGQPQHF. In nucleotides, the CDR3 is TGTGCCAGTAGTCCCCGAAGGGAGGGGTTTGGACAGCCCCAGCATTTT.

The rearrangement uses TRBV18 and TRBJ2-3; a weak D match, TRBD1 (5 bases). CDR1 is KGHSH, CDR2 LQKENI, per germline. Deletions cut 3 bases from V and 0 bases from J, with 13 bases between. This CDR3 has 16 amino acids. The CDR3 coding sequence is TGTGCCAGCTCACCTTTCCCAGGGAATAGCACAGATACGCAGTATTTT. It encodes CASSPFPGNSTDTQYF.

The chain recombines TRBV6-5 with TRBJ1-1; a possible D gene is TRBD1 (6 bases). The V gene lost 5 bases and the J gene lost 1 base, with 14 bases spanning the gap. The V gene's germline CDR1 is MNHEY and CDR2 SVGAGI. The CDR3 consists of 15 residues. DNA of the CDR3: TGTGCCAGCAGTCCCCCGGGGGGCAGGAACACTGAAGCTTTCTTT. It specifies CASSPPGGRNTEAFF.

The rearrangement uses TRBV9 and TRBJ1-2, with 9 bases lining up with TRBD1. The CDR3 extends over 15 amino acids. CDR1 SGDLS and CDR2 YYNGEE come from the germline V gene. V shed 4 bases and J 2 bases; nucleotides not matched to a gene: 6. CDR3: CASSTRTGENYGYTF. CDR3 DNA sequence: TGTGCCAGCAGCACACGGACAGGGGAGAACTATGGCTACACCTTC.

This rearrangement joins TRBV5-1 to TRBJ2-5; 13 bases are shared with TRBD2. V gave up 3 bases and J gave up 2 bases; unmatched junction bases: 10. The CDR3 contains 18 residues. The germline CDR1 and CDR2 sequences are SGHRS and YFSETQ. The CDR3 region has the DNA TGCGCCAGCAGCTCGGGACTAGCGGGAAAAGTCTGGCAAGAGACCCAGTACTTC. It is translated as CASSSGLAGKVWQETQYF. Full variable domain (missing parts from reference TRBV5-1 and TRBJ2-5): KAGVTQTPRYLIKTRGQQVTLSCSPISGHRSVSWYQQTPGQGLQFLFEYFSETQRNKGNFPGRFSGRQFSNSRSEMNVSTLELGDSALYLCASSSGLAGKVWQETQYFGPGTRLLVL.

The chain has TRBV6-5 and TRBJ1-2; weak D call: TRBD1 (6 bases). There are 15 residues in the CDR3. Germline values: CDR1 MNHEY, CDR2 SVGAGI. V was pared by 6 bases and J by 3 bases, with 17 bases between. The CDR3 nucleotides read TGTGCCAGCAGGCAAGATACAGGGCACTACTATGGCTACACCTTC. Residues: CASRQDTGHYYGYTF.

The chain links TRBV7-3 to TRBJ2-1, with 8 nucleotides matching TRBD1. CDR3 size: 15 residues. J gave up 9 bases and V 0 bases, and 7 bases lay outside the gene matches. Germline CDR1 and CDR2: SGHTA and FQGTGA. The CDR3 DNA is TGTGCCAGCAGCTTAACCCGACAGGGGAAATTTGAGCAGTTCTTC. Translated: CASSLTRQGKFEQFF.

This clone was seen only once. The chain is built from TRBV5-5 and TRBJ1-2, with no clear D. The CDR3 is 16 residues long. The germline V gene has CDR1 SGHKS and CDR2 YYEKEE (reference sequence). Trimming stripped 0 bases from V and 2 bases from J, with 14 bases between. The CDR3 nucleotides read TGTGCCAGCAGCTTGGCCCTTCTGGGAGTCAACTATGGCTACACCTTC. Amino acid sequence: CASSLALLGVNYGYTF.

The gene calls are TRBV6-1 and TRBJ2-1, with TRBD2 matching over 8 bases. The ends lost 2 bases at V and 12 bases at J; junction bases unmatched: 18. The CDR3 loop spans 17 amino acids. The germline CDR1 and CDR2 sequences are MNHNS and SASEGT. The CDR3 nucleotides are TGTGCCAGCAGTGAAAGCGGGGGCGGGACTAGGGTCGAGGTGCAGTTCTTC. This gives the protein CASSESGGGTRVEVQFF.

The CDR3: CASSPQGIYNEQFF. The CDR3 DNA sequence: TGTGCCAGCAGCCCCCAGGGAATATACAATGAGCAGTTCTTC. The V gene is TRBV9, the J gene TRBJ2-1; D might be TRBD1 (5 bases). Germline CDR1 is SGDLS and CDR2 is YYNGEE. The CDR3 is 14 amino acids. V was cut by 4 bases and J by 4 bases, with 12 bases left in between.

The CDR3 region is CASSDPGVAVRYTF. The CDR3 nucleotides are TGTGCCAGCAGTGACCCCGGGGTAGCCGTTCGCTACACCTTC. The chain is built from TRBV6-1 and TRBJ1-2, with D unclear. CDR1 MNHNS and CDR2 SASEGT come from the germline V gene. V was pared by 3 bases and J by 9 bases, with 17 bases between. This CDR3 is built from 14 residues.

The CDR3 bases are TGTGCCAGCAGCACTACTCCAATCGCCGCGGGGATAACCTACGAGCAGTACTTC. This codes for CASSTTPIAAGITYEQYF. V is TRBV7-9 and J is TRBJ2-7; a weak D match, TRBD2 (6 bases). The CDR3 totals 18 residues. Trimming removed 5 bases from V and 2 bases from J, with 25 bases in between. The germline V gene encodes CDR1 SEHNR and CDR2 FQNEAQ (reference sequence).

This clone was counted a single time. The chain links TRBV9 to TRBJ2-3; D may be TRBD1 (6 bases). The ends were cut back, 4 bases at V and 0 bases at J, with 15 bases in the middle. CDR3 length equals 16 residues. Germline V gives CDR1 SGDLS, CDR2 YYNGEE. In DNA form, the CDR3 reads TGTGCCAGCAGCTCAAATCCCGGGACAAGCACAGATACGCAGTATTTT. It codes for CASSSNPGTSTDTQYF. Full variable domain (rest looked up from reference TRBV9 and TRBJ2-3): DSGVTQTPKHLITATGQRVTLRCSPRSGDLSVYWYQQSLDQGLQFLIQYYNGEERAKGNILERFSAQQFPDLHSELNLSSLELGDSALYFCASSSNPGTSTDTQYFGPGTRLTVL.

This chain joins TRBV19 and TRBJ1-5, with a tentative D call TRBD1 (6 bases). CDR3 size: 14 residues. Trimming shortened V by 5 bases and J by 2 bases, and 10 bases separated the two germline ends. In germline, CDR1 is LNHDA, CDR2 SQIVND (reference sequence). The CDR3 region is CASSVPGGNQPQHF. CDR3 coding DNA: TGTGCCAGTAGTGTGCCAGGGGGCAATCAGCCCCAGCATTTT. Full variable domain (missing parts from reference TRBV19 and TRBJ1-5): DGGITQSPKYLFRKEGQNVTLSCEQNLNHDAMYWYRQDPGQGLRLIYYSQIVNDFQKGDIAEGYSVSREKKESFPLTVTSAQKNPTAFYLCASSVPGGNQPQHFGDGTRLSIL.

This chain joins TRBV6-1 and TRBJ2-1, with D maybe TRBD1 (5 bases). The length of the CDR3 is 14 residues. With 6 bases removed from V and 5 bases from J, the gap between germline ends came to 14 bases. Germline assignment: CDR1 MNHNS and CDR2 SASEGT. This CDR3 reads CASRGVIGHNEQFF. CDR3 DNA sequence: TGTGCCAGCAGAGGGGTAATAGGGCACAATGAGCAGTTCTTC.